This passage covers 8 T cell receptor beta chains from one sample sequenced in a study of cytomegalovirus exposure and HLA in healthy donors. The assay was immunoSEQ multiplex PCR, and TCRdb's table has in-frame clones only and misses some. The sample carries 90,000 to 130,000 clones, roughly 89% recorded once. What was sequenced was PBMCs. Receptor source: a woman aged 18 to 35 in good health and CMV-seronegative.

This clone was recorded a few times. The chain employs TRBV7-3 and TRBJ2-3; D call uncertain. V lost 1 base, J lost 1 base, and 12 bases lay in between. CDR3 size: 16 residues. The germline V gene encodes CDR1 SGHTA and CDR2 FQGTGA. The CDR3 nucleotides are TGTGCCAGCAGCTTAAACCTGTTAGGAGGCACAGATACGCAGTATTTT. Its translation is CASSLNLLGGTDTQYF.

The chain has TRBV9 and TRBJ1-6; TRBD1 matches 8 bases. CDR3 size: 15 residues. J gave up 8 bases and V 0 bases, and 4 bases lay outside the gene matches. The germline V gene has CDR1 SGDLS and CDR2 YYNGEE. This CDR3 is CASSVGDRSYSPLHF. CDR3 DNA: TGTGCCAGCAGCGTAGGGGACAGGTCATATTCACCCCTCCACTTT.

The chain has TRBV4-2 and TRBJ2-3, with 9 bases aligning to TRBD2. J lost 1 base, V lost 3 bases, and 8 bases had no gene match. The germline gives CDR1 LGHNA, CDR2 YNFKEQ. This CDR3 comprises 17 residues. This chain's CDR3 is CASSQALASGGTDTQYF. CDR3 DNA sequence: TGTGCCAGCAGCCAGGCCTTGGCTAGCGGGGGCACAGATACGCAGTATTTT.

A single count supports this clone. The rearrangement links TRBV6-1 to TRBJ2-7, with 9 bases fitting TRBD1. The CDR3 extends over 14 amino acids. The V segment lost 7 bases and the J segment 3 bases; nucleotides outside the gene matches: 7. The germline CDR1 and CDR2 sequences are MNHNS and SASEGT. As DNA, the CDR3 is TGTGCCAGCAACCTCGGGACAGGGTTCTACGAGCAGTACTTC. Translated: CASNLGTGFYEQYF.

V is TRBV4-3 and J is TRBJ1-2; TRBD1 is a possible D gene (5 bases). The germline gives CDR1 LGHNA, CDR2 YSLEER. The CDR3 loop spans 16 amino acids. Trimming took off 0 bases at V and 0 bases at J, with 11 bases between the two ends. In DNA form, the CDR3 reads TGCGCCAGCAGCCAAGATCGCAGGGTTACTAACTATGGCTACACCTTC. Translated, it gives CASSQDRRVTNYGYTF.

This chain links TRBV5-1 with TRBJ2-7, with 9 bases aligning to TRBD1. The ends lost 0 bases at V and 3 bases at J; junction bases unmatched: 4. CDR1 is SGHRS and CDR2 is YFSETQ in the germline V gene. There are 15 residues in the CDR3. CDR3: CASSLAGQGLYEQYF. The CDR3 bases are TGCGCCAGCAGCTTGGCGGGACAGGGTCTCTACGAGCAGTACTTC.

A remark on this clone: Relative to the germline gene, one junction end is altered; a read error may explain this. The chain carries TRBV27 and TRBJ2-3; 13 bases align to TRBD2. Germline V gives CDR1 MNHEY, CDR2 SMNVEV (reference sequence). The CDR3 covers 18 residues. In DNA, the CDR3 is TGTGCCAGCAGTTTATTCGGACTAGCGGGAGACAGCACGGATACGCAGTATTTT. Protein sequence: CASSLFGLAGDSTDTQYF.

The chain carries TRBV5-1 and TRBJ1-1; D is uncertain. The CDR3 length is 16 residues. Germline CDR1 reads SGHRS; CDR2 reads YFSETQ. Trimming took 1 base from V and 0 from J, leaving 13 bases between them. In DNA form, the CDR3 reads TGCGCCAGCAGCTTGAACCAGGCGATTATGAACACTGAAGCTTTCTTT. As protein: CASSLNQAIMNTEAFF.